This record covers a single T cell receptor (beta chain). The antigen is undetermined. At one end, the junction sequence differs from germline, possibly due to a read error. The CDR3 length is 12 residues. The germline CDR1 and CDR2 sequences are LNHNV and YYDKDF (reference sequence). This specimen belongs to a study of cytomegalovirus exposure and HLA in healthy donors. The PCR used 60 Vbeta and 13 Jbeta primers. The assay was immunoSEQ multiplex PCR, and TCRdb's table has in-frame clones only and misses some. The repertoire table contains approximately 100,000 clones. Broader study findings: It was approximately 160 TCR beta chains that were listed as cytomegalovirus-associated. In a later analysis, common viral pathogens appeared linked to several of the most significant clusters. Earlier analysis found most TCR beta V segments productive about 87% or about 30% of the time.

The sequenced material came from PBMCs. The TCR sequence derives from a man aged 45-65 years in good health and CMV-seronegative. This chain joins TRBV15 and TRBJ1-6; tentatively, D is TRBD1 (6 bases). CDR3 bases: TGTGCCACCAGCAGAGATGGGGGGGCTGAGTACTTT. This translates into CATSRDGGAEYF.